These T cell receptor beta chains were read from a single sample in a study of blood T cells in healthy people across ages. TCRdb processed the 5' RACE reads anew with MiXCR; each CDR3 protein has one entry. Found here are 700,000 to 800,000 distinct CDR3 sequences, around 46% of them singletons; the top ten hold 20%. Sequencing was done on a sample of blood. The source is an older woman in good health. The CDR3 runs from the conserved cysteine through the conserved F or W. Fields, in order: V gene, J gene, clone size, D gene, CDR3 protein, CDR3 DNA. The D gene is left open where the match is weak. Where a row states a size, it is once, few, many or the class of an expanded clone; other rows omit it.

v_call: TRBV20-1; j_call: TRBJ2-3; clone_size: few; d_call: TRBD2; cdr3_aa: CSAREPSGSTDTQYF; cdr3_nt: TGCAGTGCTAGAGAACCTAGCGGGAGCACAGATACGCAGTATTTT
v_call: TRBV14; j_call: TRBJ2-1; clone_size: -; d_call: -; cdr3_aa: CASSQVRPAGQFF; cdr3_nt: TGTGCCAGCAGCCAAGTACGTCCCGCTGGGCAGTTCTTC
v_call: TRBV27; j_call: TRBJ2-7; clone_size: -; d_call: TRBD1; cdr3_aa: CASSGTGEFDEQYF; cdr3_nt: TGTGCCAGCAGCGGGACAGGGGAGTTCGACGAGCAGTACTTC
v_call: TRBV28; j_call: TRBJ2-7; clone_size: -; d_call: TRBD2; cdr3_aa: CASSFVTGLASYNEQYF; cdr3_nt: TGTGCCAGCAGTTTCGTAACGGGACTAGCGTCCTACAATGAGCAGTACTTC
v_call: TRBV21-1; j_call: TRBJ1-2; clone_size: few; d_call: -; cdr3_aa: CASGFLDRDPYGYTF; cdr3_nt: TGTGCCAGCGGCTTCTTAGACAGGGACCCTTATGGCTACACCTTC
v_call: TRBV7-2; j_call: TRBJ1-6; clone_size: few; d_call: -; cdr3_aa: CASSLGPGRVNSPLHF; cdr3_nt: TGTGCCAGCAGCTTAGGGCCGGGACGGGTTAATTCACCCCTCCACTTT
v_call: TRBV29-1; j_call: TRBJ2-7; clone_size: -; d_call: -; cdr3_aa: CSVFGANSSYEQYF; cdr3_nt: TGCAGCGTTTTCGGGGCAAATAGCTCCTACGAGCAGTACTTC
v_call: TRBV20-1; j_call: TRBJ2-3; clone_size: -; d_call: TRBD2; cdr3_aa: CSADGLAGTDTQYF; cdr3_nt: TGCAGTGCTGACGGACTAGCGGGCACAGATACGCAGTATTTT
v_call: TRBV5-6; j_call: TRBJ2-3; clone_size: -; d_call: -; cdr3_aa: CASSLWILGDTQYF; cdr3_nt: TGTGCCAGCAGCTTGTGGATATTGGGAGATACGCAGTATTTT
v_call: TRBV7-8; j_call: TRBJ2-3; clone_size: many; d_call: TRBD2; cdr3_aa: CASSFSGRAAGTDTQYF; cdr3_nt: TGTGCCAGCAGCTTCAGCGGGAGGGCCGCGGGCACAGATACGCAGTATTTT
v_call: TRBV4-3; j_call: TRBJ2-7; clone_size: -; d_call: -; cdr3_aa: CTSSQEERTYEQYF; cdr3_nt: TGCACCAGCAGCCAAGAAGAGAGGACCTACGAGCAGTACTTC
v_call: TRBV7-2; j_call: TRBJ2-1; clone_size: -; d_call: TRBD2; cdr3_aa: CASSSLGLASYNEQFF; cdr3_nt: TGTGCCAGCAGCTCCCTGGGACTAGCCTCCTACAATGAGCAGTTCTTC
v_call: TRBV3-1; j_call: TRBJ2-5; clone_size: -; d_call: -; cdr3_aa: CASSQDHPSRVVETQYF; cdr3_nt: TGTGCCAGCAGCCAAGATCATCCGTCTCGGGTTGTGGAGACCCAGTACTTC
v_call: TRBV29-1; j_call: TRBJ1-2; clone_size: -; d_call: -; cdr3_aa: CSSGPGVYGYTF; cdr3_nt: TGCAGCTCCGGGCCGGGGGTCTATGGCTACACCTTC
v_call: TRBV7-8; j_call: TRBJ1-2; clone_size: -; d_call: TRBD1; cdr3_aa: CASSLDRGANYGYTF; cdr3_nt: TGTGCCAGCAGCTTAGACAGGGGCGCCAACTATGGCTACACCTTC
v_call: TRBV4-3; j_call: TRBJ2-5; clone_size: -; d_call: -; cdr3_aa: CTSSQDGPIGGTQYF; cdr3_nt: TGCACCAGCAGCCAAGATGGGCCTATCGGAGGGACCCAGTACTTC
v_call: TRBV7-9; j_call: TRBJ1-1; clone_size: many; d_call: -; cdr3_aa: CASSLGDQGGTEAFF; cdr3_nt: TGTGCCAGCAGCTTAGGTGATCAGGGAGGGACTGAAGCTTTCTTT
v_call: TRBV21-1; j_call: TRBJ1-5; clone_size: -; d_call: -; cdr3_aa: CASALLWEPQHF; cdr3_nt: TGTGCCAGCGCCCTGTTGTGGGAGCCCCAGCATTTT
v_call: TRBV9; j_call: TRBJ2-1; clone_size: many; d_call: -; cdr3_aa: CASSARAASVGYNEQFF; cdr3_nt: TGTGCCAGCAGCGCCCGTGCTGCCAGCGTGGGGTACAATGAGCAGTTCTTC